This entry lists 25 T cell receptor beta chains sequenced from one sample in a study of blood T cell repertoires in COVID-19. Clones were sequenced by immunoSEQ multiplex PCR, and TCRdb holds only the in-frame ones, with some missing. The repertoire has more than 100,000 clones, about four fifths of them found once; the top ten carry approximately 5%. The sequenced sample was peripheral blood. The receptors stem from a woman between 65 and 79 years old with acute or convalescent COVID-19.

The DNA of the CDR3 is TGTGCCAGCAGCCTAGGGAGTGAAAAACTGTTTTTT. This translates into CASSLGSEKLFF. The chain joins TRBV5-4 to TRBJ1-4; D ambiguous. Germline V CDR1 and CDR2: SGHNT, YYREEE (reference sequence). CDR3 length: 12 residues. Trimming left V 4 bases short and J 7 bases short, with 8 bases between.

V is TRBV30 and J is TRBJ1-2, with D possibly TRBD1 on 6 matching bases. Germline V gene lookup returns CDR1 GTSNPN and CDR2 SVGIG (reference sequence). The V and J ends lost 4 bases and 7 bases respectively, with 22 bases between them. CDR3 length equals 15 residues. DNA of the CDR3: TGTGCCTGGACTTATCCGGGACATACTATCTCTGGCTACACCTTC. It is translated as CAWTYPGHTISGYTF.

V usage is TRBV18 and J usage is TRBJ2-1, with D tentatively TRBD1 (5 bases). Germline V lookup: CDR1 KGHSH, CDR2 LQKENI. The CDR3 loop spans 13 amino acids. The V gene lost 4 bases and the J gene lost 5 bases, with 9 bases spanning the gap. The CDR3 spells CASSLGQDNEQFF. The CDR3 DNA sequence: TGTGCCAGCTCACTAGGACAAGACAATGAGCAGTTCTTC.

The V and J genes are TRBV14 and TRBJ2-6, with D maybe TRBD2 (5 bases). The V gene lost 2 bases and the J gene lost 2 bases, with 10 bases spanning the gap. This CDR3 comprises 16 residues. Germline lookup yields CDR1 SGHDN and CDR2 FVKESK. The CDR3 region is CASSQTRAAGANVLTF. The CDR3 coding sequence is TGTGCCAGCAGCCAAACTAGGGCGGCTGGGGCCAACGTCCTGACTTTC.

The chain has TRBV24-1 and TRBJ2-1; TRBD1 is a possible D gene (8 bases). The CDR3 is 15 residues long. From germline, CDR1 is KGHDR and CDR2 SFDVKD. Trimming shortened V by 4 bases and J by 4 bases, and 13 bases separated the two germline ends. The CDR3 here is CATSDLQGGYNEQFF. CDR3 sequence (DNA): TGTGCCACCAGTGACCTACAGGGGGGGTACAATGAGCAGTTCTTC.

J is TRBJ1-1 and V is TRBV5-1; possibly TRBD1 for D (6 bases). The V gene's germline CDR1 is SGHRS and CDR2 YFSETQ. The CDR3 totals 16 residues. V was clipped by 3 bases and J by 2 bases, with 17 bases between them. CDR3 sequence (DNA): TGCGCCAGCAGCTCGCTCGGGACAACCTTTAACACTGAAGCTTTCTTT. It specifies CASSSLGTTFNTEAFF.

V usage is TRBV10-2 and J usage is TRBJ2-7; perhaps TRBD2 as D (6 bases). CDR1 is WSHSY and CDR2 is SAAADI in the germline V gene. CDR3 length: 16 residues. Trimming stripped 2 bases from V and 6 bases from J, with 20 bases between. CDR3 amino acids: CASSESTGFRDSEQYV. The CDR3, as DNA: TGCGCCAGCAGTGAGAGCACGGGATTCCGGGACTCCGAGCAGTACGTC.

This clone has a single count. The V call is TRBV6-2 or TRBV6-3, the J call TRBJ2-3; 7 positions agree with TRBD2. The J segment lost 2 bases and the V segment lost 4 bases, leaving 12 bases of the junction unmatched. The CDR3 totals 17 residues. Germline V gene data show CDR1 as MNHEY and CDR2 as SVGEGT. The DNA of the CDR3 is TGTGCCAGCAGTTCCCCTAGCGGACCTTTTTTCACAGATACGCAGTATTTT. Translated: CASSSPSGPFFTDTQYF.

The rearrangement links TRBV12-3 or TRBV12-4 to TRBJ2-3, with TRBD1 as a possible D gene (6 bases). The CDR3 runs 13 residues. V was clipped by 1 base and J by 5 bases, with 7 bases between them. CDR3 nucleotide sequence: TGTGCCAGCAGTTTAGACAGGGTAGATACGCAGTATTTT. Its translation: CASSLDRVDTQYF.

The chain links TRBV30 to TRBJ1-6; no clear D. Germline V CDR1 and CDR2: GTSNPN, SVGIG (reference sequence). V lost 1 base to trimming and J lost 8 bases, with 9 bases between them. The CDR3 totals 13 residues. CDR3 sequence: CAWSGGLDSPLHF. In nucleotides, the CDR3 is TGTGCCTGGAGTGGCGGCCTTGATTCACCCCTCCACTTT. The whole variable domain, remainder taken from reference TRBV30 and TRBJ1-6, is SQTIHQWPATLVQPVGSPLSLECTVEGTSNPNLYWYRQAAGRGLQLLFYSVGIGQISSEVPQNLSASRPQDRQFILSSKKLLLSDSGFYLCAWSGGLDSPLHFGNGTRLTVT.

This clone was observed a handful of times. V gene TRBV5-1 combines with J gene TRBJ2-7; a weak D match, TRBD1 (6 bases). Germline loops: CDR1 SGHRS, CDR2 YFSETQ. V lost 7 bases and J 2 bases, leaving 16 bases between the germline ends. The CDR3 extends over 14 amino acids. DNA for the CDR3: TGCGCCAGCTCCCCTACAGGGCTCGCCTACGAGCAGTACTTC. Residues: CASSPTGLAYEQYF.

In DNA, the CDR3 is TGTGCCAGCAGCCCTAAAGCGGGGGTAGCCTACGAGCAGTACTTC. This encodes CASSPKAGVAYEQYF. The chain is built from TRBV7-2 and TRBJ2-7, with TRBD2 matching over 8 bases. This CDR3 has 15 residues. The germline V gene encodes CDR1 SGHTA and CDR2 FQGNSA. V lost 5 bases and J lost 2; bases outside the gene matches: 8.

The J gene is TRBJ2-3, the V gene TRBV20-1, with D possibly being TRBD2 (5 bases). CDR1 and CDR2 (germline): DFQATT, SNEGSKA (reference sequence). This CDR3 has 14 amino acids. Trimming cost V 3 bases and J 2 bases, with 12 bases left between them. Here the CDR3 reads CSASGRADTDTQYF. CDR3 coding DNA: TGCAGTGCTAGTGGGCGGGCTGACACAGATACGCAGTATTTT.

About this clone: This CDR3 is also generated by other DNA sequences in the sample. The genes are TRBV7-2 and TRBJ2-1; D call uncertain. The V end was cut by 4 bases, the J end by 0 bases, with 10 bases between. The CDR3 has 15 residues. Germline-derived CDR1 and CDR2 are SGHTA and FQGNSA. CDR3 loop: CASSYSVSSYNEQFF. The CDR3 DNA sequence: TGTGCCAGCAGCTACAGTGTGAGCTCCTACAATGAGCAGTTCTTC.

V gene TRBV3-1 (or the pseudogene TRBV3-2) combines with J gene TRBJ2-5; 7 nucleotides line up with TRBD1. From germline, CDR1 is LGHDT and CDR2 YNNKEL (reference sequence). The CDR3 spans 13 residues. V was clipped by 4 bases and J by 4 bases; unmatched bases: 3. The DNA of the CDR3 is TGTGCCAGCAGCCCCAGGGGGAGAGAGACCCAGTACTTC. Translated, it gives CASSPRGRETQYF.

CDR3 region: CASHTPGNTIYF. In nucleotides, the CDR3 is TGTGCCAGCCATACTCCTGGAAACACCATATATTTT. The rearrangement joins TRBV25-1 to TRBJ1-3; D remains unclear. The CDR3 is 12 residues long. Per the germline V gene, CDR1 is MGHDK and CDR2 is SYGVNS. V lost 8 bases to trimming and J lost 2 bases, with 7 bases between them.

The CDR3 DNA reads TGTGCCAGCAGCTTAGCGCTGGTCCAGGGTCGTAATGGCTACACCTTC. Protein: CASSLALVQGRNGYTF. The rearrangement links TRBV7-2 to TRBJ1-2, with D maybe TRBD1 (5 bases). Germline V gene lookup returns CDR1 SGHTA and CDR2 FQGNSA. The CDR3 is 16 amino acids. Trimming left V 0 bases short and J 6 bases short, with 17 bases between. Complete variable domain (other parts from reference TRBV7-2 and TRBJ1-2): GAGVSQSPSNKVTEKGKDVELRCDPISGHTALYWYRQSLGQGLEFLIYFQGNSAPDKSGLPSDRFSAERTGGSVSTLTIQRTQQEDSAVYLCASSLALVQGRNGYTFGSGTRLTVV.

This chain uses TRBV5-6 with TRBJ1-2, with TRBD1 matching 11 bases. The V gene end was trimmed by 0 bases and the J gene end by 5 bases; junction bases not matched to a gene: 3. Germline loops: CDR1 SGHDT, CDR2 YYEEEE. The CDR3 is 15 residues long. CDR3 DNA: TGTGCCAGCAGCTTGGGAGGACAGGGGGCTTATGGCTACACCTTC. Translation: CASSLGGQGAYGYTF.

The rearrangement joins TRBV11-3 to TRBJ1-1; D is unclear. The V gene's germline CDR1 is SGHNT and CDR2 YENEEA. The CDR3 spans 13 residues. V was cut by 3 bases and J by 5 bases, with 10 bases left in between. In DNA form, the CDR3 reads TGTGCCAGCAGCTTCTCCCGAGGAACTGAAGCTTTCTTT. This codes for CASSFSRGTEAFF.

The V call is TRBV19, the J call TRBJ2-4, with D possibly TRBD1 on 7 matching bases. V was pared by 7 bases and J by 3 bases, with 13 bases between. In germline, CDR1 is LNHDA, CDR2 SQIVND (reference sequence). The CDR3 has 14 residues. Written as DNA, the CDR3 is TGTGCCAGTAACGGCAGGGGGGACAAAAACATTCAGTACTTC. It translates to CASNGRGDKNIQYF.

This sequence joins TRBV30 and TRBJ1-3; D is possibly TRBD1 (5 bases). Germline V CDR1 and CDR2: GTSNPN, SVGIG (reference sequence). Trimming removed 0 bases at V and 2 bases at J, with 11 bases between. The CDR3 length is 15 residues. The CDR3 region is CAWSVRGGAGNTIYF. The CDR3 region has the DNA TGTGCCTGGAGTGTACGGGGGGGGGCTGGAAACACCATATATTTT.

This clone was observed a handful of times. The V and J genes are TRBV7-8 and TRBJ1-1; 9 positions agree with TRBD1. The CDR3 sequence is 19 residues long. CDR1 and CDR2 from the germline V gene are SGHVS and FQNEAQ. The trim removed 4 bases at V and 0 bases at J, leaving 15 bases unmatched. The CDR3 sequence is CASSWGQGVMGPMNTEAFF. In DNA, the CDR3 is TGTGCCAGCAGCTGGGGACAGGGAGTAATGGGCCCAATGAACACTGAAGCTTTCTTT.

The chain's CDR3 is CASSQYSGTEAFF. The DNA for the CDR3 is TGTGCCAGCAGCCAGTATTCAGGTACTGAAGCTTTCTTT. This rearrangement joins TRBV3-1 (or the pseudogene TRBV3-2) to TRBJ1-1; D unresolved. The CDR3 loop spans 13 amino acids. V lost 3 bases, J lost 5 bases, and 10 bases lay in between. The germline V gene has CDR1 LGHDT and CDR2 YNNKEL (reference sequence).

The chain recombines TRBV5-6 with TRBJ1-2; D gene ambiguous. V was cut by 0 bases and J by 4 bases, with 10 bases left in between. The CDR3 is 14 amino acids. The germline V gene encodes CDR1 SGHDT and CDR2 YYEEEE. The DNA for the CDR3 is TGTGCCAGCAGCTTGGCCGGGGTTGGCTATGGCTACACCTTC. The encoded protein is CASSLAGVGYGYTF.

V gene TRBV28 combines with J gene TRBJ2-2; D remains unclear. CDR3 size: 12 residues. The germline V gene encodes CDR1 MDHEN and CDR2 SYDVKM. V dropped 3 bases and J dropped 4 bases, with 3 bases sitting between them. CDR3 amino acids: CASSFSTGELFF. CDR3 nucleotide sequence: TGTGCCAGCAGTTTTAGCACCGGGGAGCTGTTTTTT.